The clone carrying this T cell receptor beta chain was seen many times. What it binds is not known. Every molecule of TCR cDNA had its own unique molecular identifier. MiXCR was run by TCRdb on the 5' RACE reads, yielding one entry per CDR3 protein. The profile covers 13,000 or so distinct CDR3 sequences, with around 4% appearing a single time and around 45% taken by the ten largest. Regarding time point: sample taken at primary tumor resection. The donor group consisted of around 77 patients who had untreated, early-stage non-small cell lung cancer. Whole RNA obtained from tumor, nontumor lung or frozen PBMC underwent sequencing without sorting. CDR3 length: 16 residues. Trimming took 0 bases from V and 1 from J, leaving 14 bases between them. Germline loops: CDR1 DFQATT, CDR2 SNEGSKA (reference sequence). This sample was included in a study of spatial heterogeneity in lung cancer. Points from the study as a whole: Expanded tumor TCRs that were ubiquitous appeared in blood more at resection than follow-up.

The clonotype originates from a male donor with early-stage non-small cell lung cancer. This chain connects TRBV20-1 to TRBJ2-3; D gene uncertain. Here the sequenced sample was PBMCs, taken at surgery. Here the CDR3 reads CSARDWRHSGTDTQYF. The DNA for the CDR3 is TGCAGTGCTAGAGATTGGAGACACTCGGGCACAGATACGCAGTATTTT.